A selection of T cell receptor beta chains follows, all from one sample in a study of shared clonotypes between healthy human individuals. Clones were sequenced by immunoSEQ multiplex PCR, and TCRdb holds only the in-frame ones, with some missing. The data contain about 610,000 clones, roughly 95% of them singletons. Sequencing was done on a sample of naive CD8+ T cells sorted from blood. Receptor source: a woman in her thirties in good health. CDR3s include the opening cysteine and the closing phenylalanine or tryptophan.

>TRBJ1-5|TRBV4-2
CASSQESGWEQPQHF
>TRBJ1-2|TRBV4-1
CASSQELRVDYGYTF
>TRBJ2-3|TRBV5-8
CASSSGGTQYF
>TRBJ1-3|TRBV13
CASSSGTANSGNTIYF
>TRBJ1-3|TRBV6-1
CASSEGSSGNTIYF
>TRBJ2-1|TRBV7-9
CASSTGQGSYNEQFF
>TRBJ2-7|TRBV5-1
CASSGTGTRTYEQYF
>TRBJ1-1|TRBV13
CASSLGLRQYNTEAFF
>TRBJ2-7|TRBV19
CASSISKRGFSYEQYF
>TRBJ2-7|TRBV6-5
CASSPGTTSYEQYF
>.|TRBV7-8
CASRAGSSYEQYF
>TRBJ2-7|TRBV6-5
CASSWGDHYEQYF
>TRBJ2-3|TRBV6-4
CASSDRPNGGDTQYF
>TRBJ2-1|TRBV28
CASSFLLLTSGRPTYNEQFF
>TRBJ2-7|TRBV7-8
CASSLAGLAPQEQYF
>TRBJ2-3|TRBV28
CASSLPPPKGRDTDTQYF
>TRBJ2-7|TRBV10-2
CASSDDSTPYEQYF
>TRBJ2-7|TRBV6-5
CASSYLDRGTYEQYF
>TRBJ2-1|TRBV15
CATSRAINTEIHNEQFF
>TRBJ1-3|TRBV28
CASSLQGYTIYF
>TRBJ2-7|TRBV7-9
CASSSLRQGAYEQYF
>TRBJ2-7|TRBV11-2
CASSLSSDGSYEQYF
>TRBJ2-1|TRBV7-9
CASSKWASSGSDEQFF
>TRBJ1-3|TRBV18
CASSPPGGTGNTIYF
>TRBJ2-3|TRBV5-4
CASSSVDTQYF
>TRBJ2-2|TRBV4-1
CASSQGGLAGELFF
>TRBJ2-2|TRBV29-1
CSVSVPNTGELFF
>TRBJ2-1|TRBV5-5
CASSLRRARSYNEQFF
>TRBJ2-3|TRBV2
CASTSSMGVTDTQYF
>TRBJ2-3|TRBV13
CASSHTSGRAAGTQYF
>TRBJ2-5|TRBV10-3
CAISDPIAGGPETQYF
>TRBJ1-4|TRBV14
CASSPRTDSATNEKLFF
>TRBJ2-7|TRBV6-1
CASSSSGRAYEQYF
>TRBJ1-1|TRBV27
CASSVGQANTEAFF
>TRBJ2-3|TRBV19
CASSIGSLAGGALAWTQYF
>TRBJ2-2|TRBV19
CASSISGEGGELFF
>TRBJ2-7|TRBV7-9
CASSSGTSLEQYF
>TRBJ2-7|TRBV4-1
CASSQDERASYEQYF
>TRBJ2-7|TRBV6-1
CASRPRITSYEQYF
>TRBJ1-1|TRBV19
CASSMGESTEAFF
>TRBJ1-2|TRBV7-9
CASSFVGTGNGYTF
>TRBJ2-5|TRBV7-9
CASSLPLAGETQETQYF
>TRBJ2-3|TRBV14
CASSQPTGWEEDTQYF
>TRBJ1-1|TRBV2
CARVGGSSGLDTEAFF
>TRBJ2-1|TRBV13
CASSPIAGGRGEQFF
>TRBJ2-1|TRBV25-1
CASSEWDSGHNEQFF
>TRBJ2-7|TRBV7-9
CASSLSDTYEQYF
>TRBJ2-1|TRBV13
CASSAGRRGGYNEQFF
>TRBJ2-7|TRBV6-5
CASRNTGGGIYEQYF
>TRBJ1-5|TRBV27
CASRTNAGNQPQHF
>TRBJ2-1|TRBV27
CASSFRDEQFF
>TRBJ2-5|TRBV14
CASSQEVGQGSGTQYF
>TRBJ2-7|TRBV28
CASTLTGGPYEQYF
>TRBJ2-6|TRBV2
CASRPRTGNSGANVLTF
>TRBJ2-1|TRBV19
CASSMTSEHNEQFF
>TRBJ1-4|TRBV19
CASSSHRGATNEKLFF
>TRBJ2-7|TRBV4-2
CASSQDSKPYEQYF
>TRBJ2-7|TRBV9
CASSVGSVSYEQYF
>TRBJ2-1|TRBV27
CASRGGTSFEQFF
>TRBJ2-7|TRBV13
CASSPPGGGEQYF